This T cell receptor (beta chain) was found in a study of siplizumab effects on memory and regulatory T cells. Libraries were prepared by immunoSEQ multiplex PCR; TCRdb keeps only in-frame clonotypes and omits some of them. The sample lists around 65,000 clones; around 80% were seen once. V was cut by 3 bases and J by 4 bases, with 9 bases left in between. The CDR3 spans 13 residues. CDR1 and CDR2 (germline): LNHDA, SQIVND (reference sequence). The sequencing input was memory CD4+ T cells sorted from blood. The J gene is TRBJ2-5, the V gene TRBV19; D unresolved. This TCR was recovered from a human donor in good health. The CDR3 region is CASSITKGETQYF. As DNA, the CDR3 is TGTGCCAGTAGTATTACGAAAGGAGAGACCCAGTACTTC.